These 32 T cell receptor beta chains were all obtained from the same sample, sequenced in a study of B cell selection in AIRE deficiency. Regulatory T cells were sorted as CD4+CD25hiCD127low/negative. TCRdb's table, derived via immunoSEQ multiplex PCR, lists solely in-frame clones and lacks some. The data hold roughly 18,000 clones, with more than 85% observed a single time. The sequenced material came from CD4+CD25+ Tregs sorted from PBMCs. Every receptor here comes from a human donor in good health.

The CDR3 is CASRGEWGGYTF. The CDR3, as DNA: TGTGCCAGCAGGGGAGAATGGGGTGGCTACACCTTC. This sequence joins TRBV14 and TRBJ1-2; D is unresolved. The CDR3 has 12 residues. Germline assignment: CDR1 SGHDN and CDR2 FVKESK. V dropped 6 bases and J dropped 7 bases, with 12 bases sitting between them.

The V and J genes are TRBV30 and TRBJ2-4; tentatively, D is TRBD2 (6 bases). The germline V gene encodes CDR1 GTSNPN and CDR2 SVGIG (reference sequence). This CDR3 region has 15 residues. The V and J ends lost 0 bases and 10 bases respectively, with 19 bases between them. The CDR3 region has the DNA TGTGCCTGGAGTGTCGGAGGGCCAGCACCTCAAATTCAGTACTTC. It is translated as CAWSVGGPAPQIQYF.

The chain joins TRBV19 to TRBJ2-2; 12 bases are a match to TRBD2. J gave up 4 bases and V 10 bases, and 4 bases lay outside the gene matches. The CDR3 contains 14 residues. The V gene's germline CDR1 is LNHDA and CDR2 SQIVND (reference sequence). In DNA form, the CDR3 reads TGTGCCACCCGGGGACTAGCGGGCACCGGGGAGCTGTTTTTT. Encoded protein: CATRGLAGTGELFF.

The gene calls are TRBV5-1 and TRBJ2-4, with 7 bases that match TRBD2. The germline V gene encodes CDR1 SGHRS and CDR2 YFSETQ. The CDR3 runs 18 residues. J was trimmed by 8 bases and V by 4 bases; bases with no gene match: 21. The DNA for the CDR3 is TGCGCCAGCAGCGGAGGGGCCCGAGGGAGGGAGGGCTTGGACATTCAGTACTTC. Translating gives CASSGGARGREGLDIQYF.

The chain is built from TRBV19 and TRBJ2-2, with 9 positions matching TRBD1. V was pared by 4 bases and J by 7 bases, with 4 bases of the junction left unmatched. Germline CDR1 and CDR2: LNHDA and SQIVND (reference sequence). This CDR3 contains 14 residues. CDR3 sequence (DNA): TGTGCCAGTAGTACGGGACAGGGAATCGGGGAGCTGTTTTTT. Translating it yields CASSTGQGIGELFF.

This clone showed up just once. The chain joins TRBV11-2 to TRBJ2-3; possible D gene TRBD2, 5 bases. CDR1 and CDR2 from the germline V gene are SGHAT and FQNNGV. This CDR3 is built from 16 residues. Trimming took 5 bases from V and 0 from J, leaving 15 bases between them. The CDR3 DNA is TGTGCCAGCAGCCCAAGTCCAAGCGGAAGCACAGATACGCAGTATTTT. Translating it yields CASSPSPSGSTDTQYF.

The chain combines TRBV15 with TRBJ1-4, with 7 positions matching TRBD1. CDR1 and CDR2 from the germline V gene are LNHNV and YYDKDF (reference sequence). This CDR3 comprises 17 residues. J gave up 0 bases and V 2 bases, and 6 bases lay outside the gene matches. CDR3: CATSRYGTVATNEKLFF. The CDR3 coding sequence is TGTGCCACCAGCAGATACGGGACAGTTGCAACTAATGAAAAACTGTTTTTT.

The sample holds one count of this clone. V is TRBV5-1 and J is TRBJ1-2, with TRBD1 as a possible D gene (5 bases). Trimming took 0 bases from V and 2 from J, leaving 11 bases between them. Germline V lookup: CDR1 SGHRS, CDR2 YFSETQ. The CDR3 extends over 15 amino acids. CDR3 nucleotide sequence: TGCGCCAGCAGCTTGGCCTTCCAGGGAAACTATGGCTACACCTTC. This gives the protein CASSLAFQGNYGYTF. Supplemented by reference TRBV5-1 and TRBJ1-2, the full variable domain reads KAGVTQTPRYLIKTRGQQVTLSCSPISGHRSVSWYQQTPGQGLQFLFEYFSETQRNKGNFPGRFSGRQFSNSRSEMNVSTLELGDSALYLCASSLAFQGNYGYTFGSGTRLTVV.

V gene TRBV2 combines with J gene TRBJ2-3, with a weak D call TRBD2 (6 bases). The V and J ends lost 6 bases and 6 bases respectively, with 13 bases between them. The length of the CDR3 is 13 residues. Germline V lookup: CDR1 SNHLY, CDR2 FYNNEI. The CDR3 loop reads CASSIGTSDTQYF. In DNA, the CDR3 is TGTGCCAGCAGCATTGGGACTTCGGATACGCAGTATTTT.

This clone appeared a single time. The CDR3 here is CAIRSGLAGVGNTGELFF. In nucleotides, the CDR3 is TGTGCCATCAGGTCGGGACTAGCGGGAGTCGGGAACACCGGGGAGCTGTTTTTT. The chain employs TRBV10-3 and TRBJ2-2; the match to TRBD2 covers 14 bases. The CDR3 covers 18 residues. V lost 6 bases, J lost 1 base, and 7 bases stayed unmatched. Germline CDR1 is ENHRY and CDR2 is SYGVKD.

The sample holds a few counts of this clone. This chain connects TRBV2 to TRBJ1-1; D uncertain. The germline V and J ends were trimmed by 6 bases and 1 base, with 9 bases remaining between them. Germline loops: CDR1 SNHLY, CDR2 FYNNEI. The CDR3 contains 13 residues. The CDR3 protein is CASRVDQNTEAFF. In DNA form, the CDR3 reads TGTGCCAGCAGGGTTGACCAGAACACTGAAGCTTTCTTT.

The CDR3 reads CASSSTPVAVPNEQFF. Here the CDR3 DNA reads TGTGCCAGCAGCTCAACCCCGGTCGCAGTACCCAATGAGCAGTTCTTC. V and J are TRBV7-9 and TRBJ2-1; D not certain. V was shortened by 4 bases and J by 6 bases, with 19 bases between the two germline ends. Germline CDR1 reads SEHNR; CDR2 reads FQNEAQ (reference sequence). The CDR3 extends over 16 amino acids. The full variable domain, in which reference TRBV7-9 and TRBJ2-1 provide the parts outside the CDR3, is DTGVSQNPRHKITKRGQNVTFRCDPISEHNRLYWYRQTLGQGPEFLTYFQNEAQLEKSRLLSDRFSAERPKGSFSTLEIQRTEQGDSAMYLCASSSTPVAVPNEQFFGPGTRLTVL.

For the CDR3, the DNA is TGTGCCAGCAGCCCTGGCAGGGGCGTTTACGAGCAGTACTTC. It yields the protein CASSPGRGVYEQYF. The rearrangement joins TRBV9 to TRBJ2-7; possibly TRBD1 for D (6 bases). CDR3 length: 14 residues. Trimming left V 4 bases short and J 4 bases short, with 15 bases between. Germline V CDR1 and CDR2: SGDLS, YYNGEE. The entire variable domain, with the rest obtained from reference TRBV9 and TRBJ2-7, is as follows: DSGVTQTPKHLITATGQRVTLRCSPRSGDLSVYWYQQSLDQGLQFLIQYYNGEERAKGNILERFSAQQFPDLHSELNLSSLELGDSALYFCASSPGRGVYEQYFGPGTRLTVT.

The chain carries TRBV18 and TRBJ1-3; D gene ambiguous. Germline V gene sequence: CDR1 KGHSH, CDR2 LQKENI. The CDR3 covers 14 residues. V was shortened by 2 bases and J by 3 bases, with 8 bases between the two germline ends. CDR3 coding DNA: TGTGCCAGCTCACCAATGGGGATTGGAAACACCATATATTTT. Its translation: CASSPMGIGNTIYF.

This clone has a single count. The rearrangement uses TRBV4-2 and TRBJ2-7; TRBD1 or TRBD2 may be the D gene (5 bases each). The CDR3 consists of 13 residues. The germline gives CDR1 LGHNA, CDR2 YNFKEQ. V lost 1 base to trimming and J lost 9 bases, with 13 bases between them. The DNA for the CDR3 is TGTGCCAGCAGCCAAGTTCTCGGGACGGTGCAGTACTTC. Its protein is CASSQVLGTVQYF.

V usage is TRBV7-2 and J usage is TRBJ2-7, with D hard to call. Trimming removed 7 bases from V and 7 bases from J, with 17 bases in between. Germline assignment: CDR1 SGHTA and CDR2 FQGNSA. The CDR3 extends over 13 amino acids. The CDR3 DNA reads TGTGCCAGCAATCAGGCCCCACTACGGGAGCAGTACTTC. It codes for CASNQAPLREQYF.

The rearrangement joins TRBV28 to TRBJ1-5, with TRBD1 matching over 9 bases. V shed 10 bases and J 4 bases; nucleotides not matched to a gene: 5. Germline values: CDR1 MDHEN, CDR2 SYDVKM. The CDR3 length is 13 residues. CDR3 nucleotide sequence: TGTGCCACCCGGGGGACAGGGAATCAGCCCCAGCATTTT. This sequence encodes CATRGTGNQPQHF.

As concerns this clone: One junction end does not reproduce the germline sequence, and a read error may be involved. This same CDR3 is encoded by further DNA sequences in the sample. The V gene is TRBV7-9, the J gene TRBJ1-2; D is ambiguous. Germline V gene sequence: CDR1 SEHNR, CDR2 FQNEAQ (reference sequence). CDR3 length: 13 residues. The CDR3 loop reads CASRPPGRSGYTF. The CDR3 DNA reads TGCGCCAGCAGACCACCAGGACGGTCGGGCTACACCTTC.

This clone was seen once. The V and J genes are TRBV14 and TRBJ1-2; D unresolved. The CDR3 is 16 amino acids. V was clipped by 4 bases and J by 7 bases, with 22 bases between them. Per the germline V gene, CDR1 is SGHDN and CDR2 is FVKESK. The CDR3 here is CASSPLRGGKQSGYTF. For the CDR3, the DNA is TGTGCCAGCAGCCCCCTCCGGGGAGGAAAGCAAAGTGGCTACACCTTC.

V usage is TRBV7-9 and J usage is TRBJ2-5; TRBD1 is a possible D gene (6 bases). The CDR3 covers 13 residues. The V end lost 4 bases, the J end lost 2 bases, and 8 bases lay between the germline ends. Germline V gives CDR1 SEHNR, CDR2 FQNEAQ (reference sequence). CDR3 loop: CASSYQGQETQYF. For the CDR3, the DNA is TGTGCCAGCAGCTATCAGGGGCAAGAGACCCAGTACTTC.

This chain connects TRBV18 to TRBJ2-5, with 8 nucleotides matching TRBD2. Germline lookup yields CDR1 KGHSH and CDR2 LQKENI. V gave up 2 bases and J gave up 5 bases; unmatched junction bases: 1. The CDR3 has 13 residues. CDR3 in DNA: TGTGCCAGCTCACCATTAGCGGGGGAGACCCAGTACTTC. This gives the protein CASSPLAGETQYF. Together with reference TRBV18 and TRBJ2-5, the CDR3 gives the full variable domain: NAGVMQNPRHLVRRRGQEARLRCSPMKGHSHVYWYRQLPEEGLKFMVYLQKENIIDESGMPKERFSAEFPKEGPSILRIQQVVRGDSAAYFCASSPLAGETQYFGPGTRLLVL.

The J gene is TRBJ2-7, the V gene TRBV28; 12 nucleotides match TRBD1. J gave up 5 bases and V 2 bases, and 4 bases lay outside the gene matches. The germline gives CDR1 MDHEN, CDR2 SYDVKM. The CDR3 length is 15 residues. The DNA for the CDR3 is TGTGCCAGCAGTTTAGTGGGACAGGGGGCGGACGAGCAGTACTTC. It is translated as CASSLVGQGADEQYF.

This clone has only one observation. The J gene is TRBJ2-1, the V gene TRBV19; D not certain. Per the germline V gene, CDR1 is LNHDA and CDR2 is SQIVND (reference sequence). This CDR3 contains 13 residues. Trimming cost V 4 bases and J 10 bases, with 14 bases left between them. DNA for the CDR3: TGTGCCAGTAGTAAAACTCTAGTAAGAGAGCAGTTCTTC. Its protein is CASSKTLVREQFF.

CDR3 in amino acids: CARSFSTPIGGGVHEQYF. CDR3 DNA sequence: TGTGCCAGAAGCTTTTCGACCCCAATCGGAGGGGGGGTACACGAGCAGTACTTC. The V and J genes are TRBV7-5 and TRBJ2-7; the D segment call TRBD2 is taken from the table without a DNA check. TRBV7-5 is listed as a pseudogene. This CDR3 region has 18 residues.

This clone was seen once. The V and J genes are TRBV6-1 and TRBJ2-7; the match to TRBD2 covers 10 bases. V lost 4 bases, J lost 1 base, and 4 bases stayed unmatched. The V gene's germline CDR1 is MNHNS and CDR2 SASEGT. The CDR3 sequence is 15 residues long. The CDR3 loop reads CASSAGLAVSYEQYF. The DNA for the CDR3 is TGTGCCAGCAGTGCCGGACTAGCGGTTTCCTACGAGCAGTACTTC.

J is TRBJ1-4 and V is TRBV7-9; 7 nucleotides agree with TRBD1. Trimming cost V 3 bases and J 6 bases; bases outside gene matches: 1. Germline V lookup: CDR1 SEHNR, CDR2 FQNEAQ (reference sequence). This CDR3 comprises 13 residues. The CDR3 DNA reads as TGTGCCAGCAGCTTCACAGGGGATGAAAAACTGTTTTTT. Translating gives CASSFTGDEKLFF.

The gene calls are TRBV25-1 and TRBJ1-5; TRBD1 might be the D (6 bases). Germline V gene lookup returns CDR1 MGHDK and CDR2 SYGVNS. V lost 11 bases and J lost 4, with 27 bases in between. CDR3 length: 17 residues. The CDR3 here is CASSEGRGNLLNQPQHF. In DNA, the CDR3 is TGTGCCTCAAGTGAAGGTAGGGGGAACCTCTTGAATCAGCCCCAGCATTTT.

The chain combines TRBV11-2 with TRBJ2-5; no clear D. This CDR3 has 14 amino acids. Trimming took 0 bases from V and 2 from J, leaving 7 bases between them. Germline CDR1 SGHAT, CDR2 FQNNGV. The CDR3 DNA reads TGTGCCAGCAGCTTAGAGCCCACTCAAGAGACCCAGTACTTC. Its translation is CASSLEPTQETQYF.

This chain connects TRBV5-8 to TRBJ2-1; D remains ambiguous. Trimming took 0 bases from V and 10 from J, leaving 8 bases between them. The V gene's germline CDR1 is SGHTS and CDR2 YDEGEE. The CDR3 consists of 12 residues. The CDR3 loop is CASSLGLLEQFF. As DNA, the CDR3 is TGTGCCAGCAGCTTGGGGCTACTCGAGCAGTTCTTC.

V usage is TRBV9 and J usage is TRBJ1-1; TRBD1 might be the D (6 bases). V was clipped by 4 bases and J by 0 bases, with 13 bases between them. Per the germline V gene, CDR1 is SGDLS and CDR2 is YYNGEE. The length of the CDR3 is 15 residues. Here the CDR3 reads CASSPLGGLNTEAFF. Here the CDR3 DNA reads TGTGCCAGCAGCCCGCTCGGGGGGCTGAACACTGAAGCTTTCTTT.

The V and J genes are TRBV29-1 and TRBJ2-7; no definite D call. The germline V and J ends were trimmed by 4 bases and 3 bases, with 13 bases remaining between them. CDR1 is SQVTM and CDR2 is ANQGSEA in the germline V gene. The CDR3 extends over 13 amino acids. CDR3 bases: TGCAGCGTTGGGTTCGCGATGGGCTACGAGCAGTACTTC. Protein product: CSVGFAMGYEQYF.

The chain links TRBV7-9 to TRBJ1-2; 10 positions match TRBD1. V was clipped by 5 bases and J by 5 bases; unmatched bases: 5. The CDR3 consists of 14 residues. The V gene's germline CDR1 is SEHNR and CDR2 FQNEAQ (reference sequence). CDR3 sequence reads: CASSLPGQGYGYTF. DNA for the CDR3: TGTGCCAGCAGCCTCCCGGGACAGGGGTATGGCTACACCTTC.